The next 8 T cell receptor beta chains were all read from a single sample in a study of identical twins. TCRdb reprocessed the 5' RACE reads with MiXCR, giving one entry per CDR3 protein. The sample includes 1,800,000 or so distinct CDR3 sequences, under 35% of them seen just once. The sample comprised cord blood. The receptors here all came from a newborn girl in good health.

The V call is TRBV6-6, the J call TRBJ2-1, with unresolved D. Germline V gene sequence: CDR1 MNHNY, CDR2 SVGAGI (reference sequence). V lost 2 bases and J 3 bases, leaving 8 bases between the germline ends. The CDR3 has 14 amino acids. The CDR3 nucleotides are TGTGCCAGCAGTTACGTTGGCCGCTACAATGAGCAGTTCTTC. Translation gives CASSYVGRYNEQFF.

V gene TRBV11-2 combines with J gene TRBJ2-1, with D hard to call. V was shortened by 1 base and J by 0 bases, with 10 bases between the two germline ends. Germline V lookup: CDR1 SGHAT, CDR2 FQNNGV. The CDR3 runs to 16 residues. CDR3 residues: CASSLVGPGSYNEQFF. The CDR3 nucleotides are TGTGCCAGCAGCTTAGTCGGGCCCGGCTCCTACAATGAGCAGTTCTTC.

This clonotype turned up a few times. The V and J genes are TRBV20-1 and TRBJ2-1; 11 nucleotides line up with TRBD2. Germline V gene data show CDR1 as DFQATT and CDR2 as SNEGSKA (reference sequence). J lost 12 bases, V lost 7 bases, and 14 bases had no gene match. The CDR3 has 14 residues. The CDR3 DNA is TGCAGTGTCACAAAGGGACTAGCGGTGCCAGGGCAGTTCTTC. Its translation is CSVTKGLAVPGQFF.

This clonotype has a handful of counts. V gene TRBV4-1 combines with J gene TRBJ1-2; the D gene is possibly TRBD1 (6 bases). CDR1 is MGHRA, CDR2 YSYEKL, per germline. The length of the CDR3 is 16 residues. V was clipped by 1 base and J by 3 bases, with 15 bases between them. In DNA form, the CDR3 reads TGCGCCAGCAGCCAAGCCCACCGGGACACCTACTATGGCTACACCTTC. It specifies CASSQAHRDTYYGYTF.

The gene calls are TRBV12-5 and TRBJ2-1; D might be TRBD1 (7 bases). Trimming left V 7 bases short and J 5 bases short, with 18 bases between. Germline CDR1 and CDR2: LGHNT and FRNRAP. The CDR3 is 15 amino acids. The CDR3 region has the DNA TGTGCTAGTGCCTCAGGGGGGACTCTTGACAATGAGCAGTTCTTC. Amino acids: CASASGGTLDNEQFF.

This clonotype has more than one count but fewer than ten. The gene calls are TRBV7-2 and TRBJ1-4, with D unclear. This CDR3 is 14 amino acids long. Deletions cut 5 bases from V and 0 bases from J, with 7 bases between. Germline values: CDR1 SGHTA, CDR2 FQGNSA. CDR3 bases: TGTGCCAGCAGCCCAATGGCAACTAATGAAAAACTGTTTTTT. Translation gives CASSPMATNEKLFF.

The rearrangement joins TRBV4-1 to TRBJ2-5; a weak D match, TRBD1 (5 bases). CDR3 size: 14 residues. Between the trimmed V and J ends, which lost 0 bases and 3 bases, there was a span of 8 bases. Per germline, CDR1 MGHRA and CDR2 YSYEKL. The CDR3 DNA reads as TGCGCCAGCAGCCAAGAAGTCAGGGAAGAGACCCAGTACTTC. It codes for CASSQEVREETQYF.

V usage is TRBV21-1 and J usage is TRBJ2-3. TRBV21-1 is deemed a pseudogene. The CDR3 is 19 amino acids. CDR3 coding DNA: TGTGCCAGCAGCAAATGTGCACGACCCACGGGGTTTAGCACAGATACGCAGTATTTT. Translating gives CASSKCARPTGFSTDTQYF.